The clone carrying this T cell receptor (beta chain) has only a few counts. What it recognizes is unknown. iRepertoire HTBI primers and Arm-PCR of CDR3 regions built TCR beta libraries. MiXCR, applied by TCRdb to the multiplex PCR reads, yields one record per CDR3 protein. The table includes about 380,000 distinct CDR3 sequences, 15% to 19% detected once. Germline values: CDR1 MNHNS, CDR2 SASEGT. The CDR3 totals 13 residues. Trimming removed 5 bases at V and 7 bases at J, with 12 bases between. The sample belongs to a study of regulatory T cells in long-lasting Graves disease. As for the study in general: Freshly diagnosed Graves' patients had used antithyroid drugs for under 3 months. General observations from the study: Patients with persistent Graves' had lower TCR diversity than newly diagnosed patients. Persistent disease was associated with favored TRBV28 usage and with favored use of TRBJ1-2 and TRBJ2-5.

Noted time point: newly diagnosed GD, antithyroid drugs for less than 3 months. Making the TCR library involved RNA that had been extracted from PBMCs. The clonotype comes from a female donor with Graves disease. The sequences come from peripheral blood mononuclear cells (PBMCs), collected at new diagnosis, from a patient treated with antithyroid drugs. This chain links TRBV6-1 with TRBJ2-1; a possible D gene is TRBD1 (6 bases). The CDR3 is CASSSRDKNEQFF. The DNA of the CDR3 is TGTGCCAGCAGTAGCCGGGACAAGAATGAGCAGTTCTTC.